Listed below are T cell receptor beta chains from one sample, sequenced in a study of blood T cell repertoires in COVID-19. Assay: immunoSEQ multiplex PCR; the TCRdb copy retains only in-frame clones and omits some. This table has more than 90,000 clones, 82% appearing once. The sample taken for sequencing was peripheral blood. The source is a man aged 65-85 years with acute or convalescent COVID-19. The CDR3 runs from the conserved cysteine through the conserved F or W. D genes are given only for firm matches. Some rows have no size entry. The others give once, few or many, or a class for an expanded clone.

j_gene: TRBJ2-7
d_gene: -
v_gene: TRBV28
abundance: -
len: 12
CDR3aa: CATRLRVGEQYF
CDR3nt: TGTGCCACCAGGCTACGGGTGGGCGAGCAGTACTTC

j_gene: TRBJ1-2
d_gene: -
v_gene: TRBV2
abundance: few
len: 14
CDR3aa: CASSADSTNYGYTF
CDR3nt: TGTGCCAGCAGTGCGGACTCAACTAACTATGGCTACACCTTC

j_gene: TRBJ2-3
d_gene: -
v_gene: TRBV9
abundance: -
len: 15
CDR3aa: CASSVLSVGTDTQYF
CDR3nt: TGTGCCAGCAGCGTGCTTAGCGTCGGCACAGATACGCAGTATTTT

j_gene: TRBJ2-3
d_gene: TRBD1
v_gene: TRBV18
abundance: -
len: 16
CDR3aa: CASSRDRGRAADTQYF
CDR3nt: TGTGCCAGCTCACGTGACAGGGGGCGAGCTGCAGATACGCAGTATTTT

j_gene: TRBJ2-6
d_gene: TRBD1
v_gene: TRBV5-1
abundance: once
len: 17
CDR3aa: CASSFQGGNGGANVLTF
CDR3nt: TGCGCCAGCAGCTTTCAAGGGGGCAATGGTGGGGCCAACGTCCTGACTTTC

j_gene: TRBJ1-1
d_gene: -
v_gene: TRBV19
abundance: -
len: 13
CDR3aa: CASSMKTNTEAFF
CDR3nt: TGTGCCAGTAGTATGAAGACTAACACTGAAGCTTTCTTT

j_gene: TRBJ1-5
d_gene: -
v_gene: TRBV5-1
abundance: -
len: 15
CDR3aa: CASSLDRAPNQPQHF
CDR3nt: TGCGCCAGCAGCTTGGACAGGGCTCCTAATCAGCCCCAGCATTTT

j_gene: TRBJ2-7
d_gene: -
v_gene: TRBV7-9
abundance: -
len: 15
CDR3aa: CASRKQGVSLDEQYF
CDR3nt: TGTGCCAGCAGGAAACAGGGAGTTAGTCTTGACGAGCAGTACTTC

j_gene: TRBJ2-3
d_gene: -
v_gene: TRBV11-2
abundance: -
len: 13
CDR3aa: CASTLSRTDTQYF
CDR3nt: TGTGCCAGCACCTTAAGCCGCACAGATACGCAGTATTTT

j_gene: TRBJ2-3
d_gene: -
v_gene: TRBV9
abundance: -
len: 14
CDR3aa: CASSVGQNTDTQYF
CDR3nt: TGTGCCAGCAGCGTAGGACAGAACACAGATACGCAGTATTTT

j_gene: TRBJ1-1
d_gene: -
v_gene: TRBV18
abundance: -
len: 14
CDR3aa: CASSPGQLNTEAFF
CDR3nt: TGTGCCAGCTCACCAGGACAGCTGAACACTGAAGCTTTCTTT

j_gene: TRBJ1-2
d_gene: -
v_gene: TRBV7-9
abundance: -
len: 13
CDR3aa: CASSLADGYGYTF
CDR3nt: TGTGCCAGCAGCTTAGCCGACGGGTACGGCTACACCTTC

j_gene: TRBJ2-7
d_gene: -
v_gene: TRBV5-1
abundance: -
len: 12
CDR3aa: CASSFTDYEQYF
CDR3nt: TGCGCCAGCAGCTTCACTGACTACGAGCAGTACTTC

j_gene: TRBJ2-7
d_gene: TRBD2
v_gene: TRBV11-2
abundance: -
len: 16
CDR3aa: CASTLERLAGAYEQYF
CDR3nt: TGTGCCAGCACCTTAGAGAGGCTAGCGGGGGCCTACGAGCAGTACTTC

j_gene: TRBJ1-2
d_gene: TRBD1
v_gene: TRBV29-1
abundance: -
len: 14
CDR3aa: CSVGGGGGRSGYTF
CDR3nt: TGCAGCGTTGGAGGAGGGGGCGGTAGAAGTGGCTACACCTTC

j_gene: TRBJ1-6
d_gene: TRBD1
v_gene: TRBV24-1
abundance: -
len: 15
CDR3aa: CATSGIRTGFSPLHF
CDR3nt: TGTGCCACCAGTGGAATTCGGACAGGGTTTTCACCCCTCCACTTT

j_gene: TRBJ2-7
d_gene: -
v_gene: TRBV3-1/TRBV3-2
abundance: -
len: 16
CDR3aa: CASSKRGTGSSYEQYF
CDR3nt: TGTGCCAGCAGCAAGAGGGGGACGGGAAGTTCCTACGAGCAGTACTTC

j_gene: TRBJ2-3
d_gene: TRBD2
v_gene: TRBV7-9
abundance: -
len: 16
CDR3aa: CASSLALAGSTDTQYF
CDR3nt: TGTGCCAGCAGCTTAGCGCTAGCGGGAAGCACAGATACGCAGTATTTT

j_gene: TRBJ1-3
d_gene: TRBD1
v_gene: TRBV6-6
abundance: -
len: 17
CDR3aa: CASGPLLQGAVGNTIYF
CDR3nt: TGTGCCAGCGGTCCACTCCTCCAGGGGGCGGTAGGAAACACCATATATTTT

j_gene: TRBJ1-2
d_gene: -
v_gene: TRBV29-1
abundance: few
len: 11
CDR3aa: CSVDGAYGYTF
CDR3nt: TGCAGCGTTGATGGGGCGTATGGCTACACCTTC

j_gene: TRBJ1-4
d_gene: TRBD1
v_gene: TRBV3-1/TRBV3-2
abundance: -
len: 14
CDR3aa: CASSRQGNNEKLFF
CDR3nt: TGTGCCAGCAGCAGACAGGGAAATAATGAAAAACTGTTTTTT

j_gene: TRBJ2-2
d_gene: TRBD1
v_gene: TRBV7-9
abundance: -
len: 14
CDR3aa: CASSLGTGTGELFF
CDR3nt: TGTGCCAGCAGCTTGGGGACAGGGACCGGGGAGCTGTTTTTT

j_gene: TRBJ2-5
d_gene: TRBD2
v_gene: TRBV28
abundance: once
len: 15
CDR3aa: CASSPRGGIQETQYF
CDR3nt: TGTGCCAGCAGTCCGCGGGGGGGTATCCAAGAGACCCAGTACTTC

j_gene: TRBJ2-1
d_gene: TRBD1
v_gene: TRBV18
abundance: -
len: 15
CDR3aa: CASSRVTGGNNEQFF
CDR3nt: TGTGCCAGCTCACGGGTGACAGGGGGCAACAATGAGCAGTTCTTC

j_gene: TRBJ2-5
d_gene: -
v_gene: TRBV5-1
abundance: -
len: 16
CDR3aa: CASSGGGGNPGETQYF
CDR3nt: TGCGCCAGCAGCGGGGGCGGGGGTAACCCCGGAGAGACCCAGTACTTC

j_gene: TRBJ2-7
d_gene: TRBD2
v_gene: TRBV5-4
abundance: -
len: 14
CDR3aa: CASSSGLAGGEQYF
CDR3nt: TGTGCCAGCAGCTCAGGACTAGCGGGAGGCGAGCAGTACTTC

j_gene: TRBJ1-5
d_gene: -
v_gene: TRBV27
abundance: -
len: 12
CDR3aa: CASTFRAQPQHF
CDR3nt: TGTGCCAGCACTTTCAGGGCTCAGCCCCAGCATTTT

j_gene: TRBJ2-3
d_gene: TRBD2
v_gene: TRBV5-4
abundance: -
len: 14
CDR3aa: CASSLPLAGDRQYF
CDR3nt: TGTGCCAGCAGCTTGCCGCTAGCGGGAGACAGGCAGTATTTT

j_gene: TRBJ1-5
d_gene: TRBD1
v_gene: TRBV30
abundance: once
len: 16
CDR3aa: CAWSPRGTGGNQPQHF
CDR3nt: TGTGCCTGGAGCCCCAGGGGGACAGGGGGAAATCAGCCCCAGCATTTT

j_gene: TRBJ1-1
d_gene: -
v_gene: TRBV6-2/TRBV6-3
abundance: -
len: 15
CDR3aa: CASSSHREGDTEAFF
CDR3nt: TGTGCCAGCAGTTCCCACAGGGAGGGAGACACTGAAGCTTTCTTT

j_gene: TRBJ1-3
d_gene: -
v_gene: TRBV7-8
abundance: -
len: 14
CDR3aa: CASRPRGSGNTIYF
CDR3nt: TGTGCCAGCAGACCCAGGGGATCAGGAAACACCATATATTTT

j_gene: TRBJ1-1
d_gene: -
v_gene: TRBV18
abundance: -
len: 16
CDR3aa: CASSPRQPPLNTEAFF
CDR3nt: TGTGCCAGCTCACCCCGACAGCCACCTTTGAACACTGAAGCTTTCTTT

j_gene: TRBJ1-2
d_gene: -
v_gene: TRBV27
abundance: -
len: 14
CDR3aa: CASSLGQGSRGYTF
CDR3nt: TGTGCCAGCAGTTTAGGGCAGGGAAGTAGGGGCTACACCTTC

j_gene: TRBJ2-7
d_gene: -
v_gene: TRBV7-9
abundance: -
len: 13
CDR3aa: CASSLFGGLGQYF
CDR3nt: TGTGCCAGCAGCTTATTCGGGGGGCTTGGGCAGTACTTC

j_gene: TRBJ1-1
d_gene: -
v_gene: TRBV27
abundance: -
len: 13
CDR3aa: CASSREIRTEAFF
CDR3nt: TGTGCCAGCAGTAGGGAGATCCGGACTGAAGCTTTCTTT

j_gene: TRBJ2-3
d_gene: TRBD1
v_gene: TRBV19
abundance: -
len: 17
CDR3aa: CASSIDPQGAGADTQYF
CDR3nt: TGTGCCAGTAGTATAGATCCCCAGGGGGCTGGGGCAGATACGCAGTATTTT

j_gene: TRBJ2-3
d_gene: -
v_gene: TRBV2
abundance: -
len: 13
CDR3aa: CAGSGAGLDTQYF
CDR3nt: TGTGCCGGATCAGGTGCGGGCTTGGATACGCAGTATTTT

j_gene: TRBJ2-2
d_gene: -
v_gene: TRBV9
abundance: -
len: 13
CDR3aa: CASSVEHTGELFF
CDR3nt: TGTGCCAGCAGCGTAGAGCACACCGGGGAGCTGTTTTTT

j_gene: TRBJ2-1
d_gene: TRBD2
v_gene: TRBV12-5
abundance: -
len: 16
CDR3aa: CASGLAAVGGVNEQFF
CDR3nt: TGTGCTAGTGGTTTAGCGGCCGTGGGGGGGGTGAATGAGCAGTTCTTC

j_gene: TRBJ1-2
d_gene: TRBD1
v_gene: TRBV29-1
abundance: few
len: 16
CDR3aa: CSVVGDRSLSGYGYTF
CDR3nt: TGCAGCGTTGTGGGGGACAGGAGTCTCTCCGGGTATGGCTACACCTTC

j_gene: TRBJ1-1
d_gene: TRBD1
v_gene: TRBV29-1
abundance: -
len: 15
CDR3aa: CSVDQTGIMNTEAFF
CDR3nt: TGCAGCGTTGACCAGACAGGGATAATGAACACTGAAGCTTTCTTT

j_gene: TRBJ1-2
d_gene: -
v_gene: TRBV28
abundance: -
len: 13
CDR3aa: CASSFNEIYGYTF
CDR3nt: TGTGCCAGCAGTTTCAACGAGATCTATGGCTACACCTTC

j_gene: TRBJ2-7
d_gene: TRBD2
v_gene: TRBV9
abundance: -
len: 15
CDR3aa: CASSVGTSGTGEQYF
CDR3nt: TGTGCCAGCAGCGTAGGGACTAGCGGGACGGGGGAGCAGTACTTC